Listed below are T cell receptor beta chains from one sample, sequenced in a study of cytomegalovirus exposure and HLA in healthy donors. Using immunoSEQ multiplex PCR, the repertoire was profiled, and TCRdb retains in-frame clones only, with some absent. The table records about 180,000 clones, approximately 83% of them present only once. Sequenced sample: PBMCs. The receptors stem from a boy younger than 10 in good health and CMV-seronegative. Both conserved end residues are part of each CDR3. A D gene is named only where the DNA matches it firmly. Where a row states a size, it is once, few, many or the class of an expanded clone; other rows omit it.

CDR3 protein: CASSLIASYGYTF
CDR3 DNA: TGTGCCAGCAGCTTAATAGCCTCCTATGGCTACACCTTC
J gene: TRBJ1-2
clone size: NA
D gene: NA
V gene: TRBV5-8

CDR3 protein: CAWSNENFAKNIQYF
CDR3 DNA: TGTGCCTGGAGTAATGAGAACTTCGCCAAAAACATTCAGTACTTC
J gene: TRBJ2-4
clone size: NA
D gene: NA
V gene: TRBV30

CDR3 protein: CASRKISEETQYF
CDR3 DNA: TGTGCCAGCAGGAAAATATCAGAAGAGACCCAGTACTTC
J gene: TRBJ2-5
clone size: NA
D gene: NA
V gene: TRBV6-1

CDR3 protein: CASSLGGPGTEAFF
CDR3 DNA: TGTGCCAGCAGCTTGGGCGGGCCGGGCACTGAAGCTTTCTTT
J gene: TRBJ1-1
clone size: NA
D gene: NA
V gene: TRBV5-6

CDR3 protein: CASSPKGGGQPQHF
CDR3 DNA: TGTGCCAGCAGTCCTAAGGGAGGAGGGCAGCCCCAGCATTTT
J gene: TRBJ1-5
clone size: NA
D gene: NA
V gene: TRBV6-1

CDR3 protein: CASSIEHRLSATNEKLFF
CDR3 DNA: TGTGCCAGTAGTATAGAGCACAGGTTAAGTGCAACTAATGAAAAACTGTTTTTT
J gene: TRBJ1-4
clone size: once
D gene: NA
V gene: TRBV19

CDR3 protein: CASSYAGNTEAFF
CDR3 DNA: TGTGCCAGCAGTTACGCGGGGAACACTGAAGCTTTCTTT
J gene: TRBJ1-1
clone size: NA
D gene: NA
V gene: TRBV6-5

CDR3 protein: CASSFSSGRDEQFF
CDR3 DNA: TGCGCCAGCAGCTTCTCTAGCGGTAGGGATGAGCAGTTCTTC
J gene: TRBJ2-1
clone size: NA
D gene: TRBD2
V gene: TRBV5-1

CDR3 protein: CASSFGRVPGELFF
CDR3 DNA: TGTGCCAGCAGCTTTGGGAGGGTACCCGGGGAGCTGTTTTTT
J gene: TRBJ2-2
clone size: NA
D gene: TRBD2
V gene: TRBV7-2

CDR3 protein: CASAGGSRTDTQYF
CDR3 DNA: TGTGCCAGCGCGGGGGGATCTCGCACAGATACGCAGTATTTT
J gene: TRBJ2-3
clone size: NA
D gene: TRBD2
V gene: TRBV2

CDR3 protein: CASSLDSGKNEAFF
CDR3 DNA: TGTGCCAGCAGCTTAGACTCGGGTAAGAATGAAGCTTTCTTT
J gene: TRBJ1-1
clone size: NA
D gene: NA
V gene: TRBV7-2

CDR3 protein: CASSRQGWDYGYTF
CDR3 DNA: TGTGCCAGCAGTCGACAGGGTTGGGACTATGGCTACACCTTC
J gene: TRBJ1-2
clone size: NA
D gene: TRBD1
V gene: TRBV6-5

CDR3 protein: CASSSDGQANTDTQYF
CDR3 DNA: TGCGCCAGCAGCTCCGACGGACAGGCGAACACAGATACGCAGTATTTT
J gene: TRBJ2-3
clone size: NA
D gene: TRBD1
V gene: TRBV5-1